This T cell receptor (beta chain) originates from a study of control samples from healthy donors and cancer patients. Clones were sequenced by immunoSEQ multiplex PCR, and TCRdb holds only the in-frame ones, with some missing. The data show about 20,000 clones, 88% seen once. The CDR3 spans 13 residues. Looked up from germline, CDR1 is SGHVS and CDR2 is FQNEAQ. The V gene end was trimmed by 9 bases and the J gene end by 6 bases; junction bases not matched to a gene: 5. The chain combines TRBV7-8 with TRBJ1-6; 7 bases map to TRBD1. This TCR came from a woman between 55 and 75 years old with head and neck cancer. The specimen sequenced was PBMCs. CDR3 bases: TGTGCCAGTTCCGACAGGGCTAATTCACCCCTCCACTTT. Its protein product is CASSDRANSPLHF.